One and the same sample provided the 27 T cell receptor beta chains below, sequenced in a study of blood T cells in healthy people across ages. For the second PCR, which ran for 7 to 11 cycles, a sample-barcoded 5' primer and a J-beta primer mix were used. TCRdb itself ran the 5' RACE reads through MiXCR, one entry per CDR3 protein. The profile shows around 650,000 distinct CDR3 sequences, around 41% of them singletons. The sample comprised blood. The receptor set was obtained from a man at least 80 years old in good health.

V usage is TRBV6-5 and J usage is TRBJ1-5; 7 positions agree with TRBD1. The germline CDR1 and CDR2 sequences are MNHEY and SVGAGI. V dropped 6 bases and J dropped 2; count of bases not matched to a gene: 4. This CDR3 comprises 14 residues. The CDR3 is CASRGTEGNQPQHF. The CDR3 nucleotides read TGTGCCAGCAGGGGGACAGAGGGCAATCAGCCCCAGCATTTT.

This clonotype has only a few counts. The DNA for the CDR3 is TGTGCCAGCAGTTACTCTTACTCTAGTTGGAATGAGCAGTTCTTC. It specifies CASSYSYSSWNEQFF. V and J are TRBV6-2 or TRBV6-3 and TRBJ2-1; the D is unclear. This CDR3 has 15 residues. The V end was cut by 0 bases, the J end by 7 bases, with 13 bases between. Germline V lookup: CDR1 MNHEY, CDR2 SVGEGT.

Turning to this clonotype: The junction departs from germline at one end; a sequencing error may be responsible. The rearrangement uses TRBV12-3 or TRBV12-4 and TRBJ2-5; D possibly corresponds to TRBD1 (5 bases). The CDR3 spans 13 residues. CDR3 DNA: TGTGCCAGCAGTTTTGGGGCCTTAGAGGCCCAGTACTTC. Translated, it gives CASSFGALEAQYF.

CDR3 nucleotide sequence: TGCAGTGCTTATCATGGACAGGGGGCAAACGGCTACACCTTC. The encoded protein is CSAYHGQGANGYTF. This chain joins TRBV20-1 and TRBJ1-2; 11 bases fit TRBD1. CDR3 length equals 14 residues. J gave up 8 bases and V 5 bases, and 10 bases lay outside the gene matches. CDR1 and CDR2 from the germline V gene are DFQATT and SNEGSKA (reference sequence).

The chain joins TRBV7-7 to TRBJ2-5, with TRBD1 matching 7 bases. Per the germline V gene, CDR1 is SSHAT and CDR2 is FNYEAQ (reference sequence). The V segment lost 5 bases and the J segment 9 bases; nucleotides outside the gene matches: 9. CDR3 length equals 13 residues. CDR3: CASSLGTAESQYF. The CDR3 bases are TGTGCCAGCAGCCTAGGGACAGCGGAGTCCCAGTACTTC.

This clonotype was counted only a few times. A read error may explain this, as a much larger clone is one base away. The chain recombines TRBV7-2 with TRBJ2-5; D is unclear. Deletions cut 1 base from V and 11 bases from J, with 20 bases between. The CDR3 is made up of 15 amino acids. In germline, CDR1 is SGHTA, CDR2 FQGNSA. The CDR3 region has the DNA TGTGCCAGCAGCTTAGTGATGGGCCAAGACAATGAGCAGTACTTC. It specifies CASSLVMGQDNEQYF.

Concerning this clonotype: Possible read error: a much larger clone is one base away. V usage is TRBV6-2 or TRBV6-3 and J usage is TRBJ2-2; no clear D. Germline V CDR1 and CDR2: MNHEY, SVGEGT. Trimming removed 4 bases from V and 6 bases from J, with 6 bases in between. The CDR3 length is 12 residues. The CDR3 region has the DNA TGTGCCAGCAGTTTCCCCCCCGGGGAGCTGTTTTTT. As protein: CASSFPPGELFF.

In this sample, this clonotype turned up a few times. This chain joins TRBV7-2 and TRBJ2-5; 10 bases are shared with TRBD2. This CDR3 is built from 15 residues. The V gene's germline CDR1 is SGHTA and CDR2 FQGNSA. J lost 4 bases, V lost 2 bases, and 4 bases had no gene match. The CDR3 sequence is CASSLWLAGAETQYF. Here the CDR3 DNA reads TGTGCCAGCAGCTTATGGCTAGCGGGGGCAGAGACCCAGTACTTC.

The chain links TRBV27 to TRBJ2-1; 9 bases are a match to TRBD2. This CDR3 has 16 residues. J gave up 5 bases and V 2 bases, and 7 bases lay outside the gene matches. Germline V gene data show CDR1 as MNHEY and CDR2 as SMNVEV (reference sequence). For the CDR3, the DNA is TGTGCCAGCAGTTTACGGAGCGGGGGGTTAAACAATGAGCAGTTCTTC. Translating gives CASSLRSGGLNNEQFF.

Points on this clonotype: A much larger clone sits a single nucleotide away, making a read error possible. The chain uses TRBV20-1 and TRBJ2-7; D ambiguous. The germline CDR1 and CDR2 sequences are DFQATT and SNEGSKA (reference sequence). Trimming left V 0 bases short and J 6 bases short, with 6 bases between. This CDR3 is 11 amino acids long. CDR3 protein: CSARDRVEQYF. CDR3 in DNA: TGCAGTGCTAGAGATCGTGTCGAGCAGTACTTC.

This clonotype turned up a few times. This sequence joins TRBV7-3 and TRBJ2-5, with no clear D. Germline lookup yields CDR1 SGHTA and CDR2 FQGTGA. The CDR3 runs to 14 residues. Trimming took off 4 bases at V and 4 bases at J, with 13 bases between the two ends. CDR3 loop: CASSSPTHPETQYF. DNA for the CDR3: TGTGCCAGCAGCTCCCCGACCCATCCAGAGACCCAGTACTTC.

V and J are TRBV7-2 and TRBJ2-5, with 7 nucleotides matching TRBD2. This CDR3 spans 17 amino acids. V lost 10 bases and J lost 4; bases outside the gene matches: 21. CDR1 is SGHTA, CDR2 FQGNSA, per germline. The CDR3 loop reads CATTPRGIPGGGETQYF. The CDR3 DNA reads TGTGCCACCACACCCCGAGGAATTCCGGGGGGTGGAGAGACCCAGTACTTC.

V gene TRBV7-6 combines with J gene TRBJ2-1; tentative D call: TRBD1 (5 bases). The CDR3 has 14 amino acids. Trimming removed 4 bases from V and 10 bases from J, with 17 bases in between. The germline V gene encodes CDR1 SGHVS and CDR2 FNYEAQ. In DNA form, the CDR3 reads TGTGCCAGCAGCTCGCAGGGATCTTACTACGAGCAGTTCTTC. Its translation: CASSSQGSYYEQFF.

V gene TRBV4-1 combines with J gene TRBJ2-3; no clear D. The CDR3 consists of 15 residues. Deletions cut 0 bases from V and 2 bases from J, with 9 bases between. Germline CDR1 and CDR2: MGHRA and YSYEKL. In DNA form, the CDR3 reads TGCGCCAGCAGCCAAGAAGAGGTGAACACAGATACGCAGTATTTT. Translation: CASSQEEVNTDTQYF.

V gene TRBV11-1 combines with J gene TRBJ2-1; 9 nucleotides agree with TRBD2. Germline CDR1 is SGHAT and CDR2 is FQDESV (reference sequence). CDR3 length: 17 residues. The trim removed 6 bases at V and 0 bases at J, leaving 9 bases unmatched. Written as DNA, the CDR3 is TGTGCCAGCAGTCGTTCTAGCGGGACGAGCTCCTACAATGAGCAGTTCTTC. This translates into CASSRSSGTSSYNEQFF.

A note on this clonotype: The junction departs from germline at one end; a sequencing error may be responsible. This chain connects TRBV6-2 or TRBV6-3 to TRBJ2-1; TRBD2 matches 11 bases. Germline CDR1 reads MNHEY; CDR2 reads SVGEGT. The CDR3 is 16 amino acids. The CDR3 reads CTSSYTSGRGGGEQFF. For the CDR3, the DNA is TGTACCAGCAGTTACACTAGCGGGAGAGGTGGTGGTGAGCAGTTCTTC.

This clonotype was picked up a small number of times. The CDR3 here is CASSSGSGNTIYF. In nucleotides, the CDR3 is TGTGCCAGCAGTTCAGGGAGTGGAAACACCATATATTTT. The V and J genes are TRBV12-3 or TRBV12-4 and TRBJ1-3, with a possible D match to TRBD1 (5 bases). The V end lost 4 bases, the J end lost 3 bases, and 7 bases lay between the germline ends. The CDR3 is made up of 13 amino acids.

The chain employs TRBV20-1 and TRBJ2-1; 9 positions match TRBD1. The CDR3 length is 14 residues. Germline CDR1 and CDR2: DFQATT and SNEGSKA (reference sequence). J gave up 13 bases and V 1 base, and 11 bases lay outside the gene matches. In nucleotides, the CDR3 is TGCAGTGCTAGAGTCGGGACAGGGCAAGAGACCCAGTTCTTC. This sequence encodes CSARVGTGQETQFF.

This clonotype was seen repeatedly, ten times or more. This rearrangement joins TRBV15 to TRBJ2-1; TRBD2 matches 7 bases. This CDR3 spans 15 amino acids. The germline V gene has CDR1 LNHNV and CDR2 YYDKDF (reference sequence). Losses at the gene ends were 5 bases for V and 2 bases for J; bases not matched to a gene: 6. CDR3 DNA: TGTGCCACCAGCCCCTTGGGGGGGACCTACAATGAGCAGTTCTTC. Translation gives CATSPLGGTYNEQFF.

The V gene is TRBV20-1, the J gene TRBJ2-7; 13 nucleotides match TRBD2. The CDR3 consists of 17 residues. Germline V gene sequence: CDR1 DFQATT, CDR2 SNEGSKA (reference sequence). With V trimmed by 6 bases and J by 3 bases, 14 bases remained unmatched. The chain's CDR3 is CSATRTSGSAWNYEQYF. CDR3 in DNA: TGCAGTGCAACTAGGACTAGCGGGAGCGCGTGGAACTACGAGCAGTACTTC.

The chain couples TRBV6-2 or TRBV6-3 to TRBJ2-7, with 9 bases identical to TRBD1. The CDR3 has 17 amino acids. Trimming removed 7 bases from V and 3 bases from J; junction bases left unmatched: 16. Germline V gene data show CDR1 as MNHEY and CDR2 as SVGEGT. CDR3 sequence reads: CASIIGTGNNANYEQYF. The DNA of the CDR3 is TGTGCCAGCATCATCGGGACAGGGAATAATGCGAACTACGAGCAGTACTTC.

V is TRBV20-1 and J is TRBJ1-4, with D perhaps matching TRBD1 (6 bases). The V end was cut by 1 base, the J end by 1 base, with 13 bases between. The CDR3 spans 16 residues. The V gene's germline CDR1 is DFQATT and CDR2 SNEGSKA (reference sequence). CDR3 protein: CSARGSRGGTNEKLFF. The CDR3 DNA sequence: TGCAGTGCTAGAGGAAGTAGAGGGGGAACTAATGAAAAACTGTTTTTT.

The chain has TRBV5-1 and TRBJ2-7, with D hard to call. This CDR3 has 13 residues. Germline CDR1 is SGHRS and CDR2 is YFSETQ. The V and J ends lost 5 bases and 3 bases respectively, with 12 bases between them. This CDR3 is CASREQANYEQYF. CDR3 nucleotides: TGCGCCAGCAGGGAGCAGGCGAACTACGAGCAGTACTTC.

This chain joins TRBV5-1 and TRBJ2-7; 13 bases line up with TRBD2. V lost 4 bases, J lost 3 bases, and 13 bases stayed unmatched. CDR1 SGHRS and CDR2 YFSETQ come from the germline V gene. The CDR3 runs to 18 residues. CDR3 nucleotide sequence: TGCGCCAGCAGCACAGGGACTAGCGGGACCCTCAGGGGCTACGAGCAGTACTTC. Translation gives CASSTGTSGTLRGYEQYF.

The chain uses TRBV10-3 and TRBJ2-1; the D gene is possibly TRBD1 (5 bases). Germline V lookup: CDR1 ENHRY, CDR2 SYGVKD. The CDR3 spans 16 residues. V gave up 0 bases and J gave up 8 bases, with 17 bases separating them. CDR3 region: CAISESLQEGVYEQFF. The CDR3 DNA follows: TGTGCCATCAGTGAGTCGTTACAGGAAGGCGTTTATGAGCAGTTCTTC.

This clonotype was recorded a few times. The V and J genes are TRBV5-6 and TRBJ2-7, with TRBD2 matching 11 bases. CDR1 and CDR2 (germline): SGHDT, YYEEEE. The ends lost 4 bases at V and 2 bases at J; junction bases unmatched: 11. The length of the CDR3 is 17 residues. In DNA form, the CDR3 reads TGTGCCAGCAGCCTGGAATTAGCGGGAGGGAACCCCTACGAGCAGTACTTC. Amino acid sequence: CASSLELAGGNPYEQYF. Using reference TRBV5-6 and TRBJ2-7 for the parts outside the CDR3, the full variable domain is DAGVTQSPTHLIKTRGQQVTLRCSPKSGHDTVSWYQQALGQGPQFIFQYYEEEERQRGNFPDRFSGHQFPNYSSELNVNALLLGDSALYLCASSLELAGGNPYEQYFGPGTRLTVT.

This clonotype showed up just once. This chain uses TRBV30 with TRBJ2-3; TRBD1 or TRBD2 may be the D gene (7 bases each). The germline V gene has CDR1 GTSNPN and CDR2 SVGIG (reference sequence). The CDR3 has 16 amino acids. The V end was cut by 2 bases, the J end by 4 bases, with 19 bases between. DNA for the CDR3: TGTGCCTGGAGTCCAGGGGGGGGCCGCGGGGCAGATACGCAGTATTTT. This gives the protein CAWSPGGGRGADTQYF. Based on the CDR3 plus reference TRBV30 and TRBJ2-3, the full variable domain is SQTIHQWPATLVQPVGSPLSLECTVEGTSNPNLYWYRQAAGRGLQLLFYSVGIGQISSEVPQNLSASRPQDRQFILSSKKLLLSDSGFYLCAWSPGGGRGADTQYFGPGTRLTVL.